This T cell receptor beta chain comes out of a study of identical twins. CDR3 length: 11 amino acids. Germline values: CDR1 SQVTM, CDR2 ANQGSEA. The germline V and J ends were trimmed by 4 bases and 7 bases, with 10 bases remaining between them. One entry per CDR3 protein results from TCRdb running MiXCR on the 5' RACE reads. The repertoire holds about 520,000 distinct CDR3 sequences, approximately 22% seen once, with around 0.9% in the top ten. A few counts support this clonotype. This sample was shared with a second study, whose subject was T cells expressing NK-cell markers.

Specimen: CD4+ T cells sorted from blood. This chain links TRBV29-1 with TRBJ1-1; perhaps TRBD1 as D (5 bases). The sequence derives from a woman aged 18 to 35 in good health. The CDR3 reads CSVVQDNEAFF. The CDR3 region has the DNA TGCAGCGTTGTCCAGGACAATGAAGCTTTCTTT. Complete variable domain (other parts from reference TRBV29-1 and TRBJ1-1): SAVISQKPSRDICQRGTSLTIQCQVDSQVTMMFWYRQQPGQSLTLIATANQGSEATYESGFVIDKFPISRPNLTFSTLTVSNMSPEDSSIYLCSVVQDNEAFFGQGTRLTVV.